This TCR beta chain came from a study of blood T cell repertoires in COVID-19 (dated by TCRdb to about 2020). Looking at the study overall: The collaborator samples originated in the United States, Italy and Spain and spanned the acute and convalescent phases of COVID-19. The repertoires were released in a freely available public database intended as a resource for research on the immune response to SARS-CoV-2. The dataset comprised deeply sampled blood TCRbeta repertoires from subjects exposed to, actively infected with, or recovered from COVID-19. The samples were drawn from the first 160 participants of the ongoing ImmuneRACE study and from under 1,500 subjects provided by 6 global collaborators. The prospective study material was composed of cDNA or gDNA derived from T cells, B-cell-depleted T cells, or PBMCs. Sample metadata almost always included a de-identified subject ID, COVID-19 status, age in years and sex. Where available, HLA class I and class II types were obtained from metadata supplied by the sample provider rather than from assay-based typing.

The paper's findings and limits, for the study overall: Clinical and demographic metadata were provided uncurated, with the amount varying by source and participant.

TCRbeta CDR3 regions were amplified from genomic DNA using the immunoSEQ Assay, a bias-controlled multiplex PCR. Regarding the original processing steps: The number of nucleated cells in each sample was estimated by amplification of reference gene primers within the assay. To quantify the absolute abundance of each unique TCRbeta CDR3 rearrangement, sequence reads were collapsed and filtered. For each sample, productive Simpson clonality was calculated by taking the square root of Simpson's diversity index across productive rearrangements. The source is immuneACCESS, and TCRdb retained only in-frame sequences with V and J called. Part of the clones is not carried over; for the studies checked, unresolved V genes explain less than half of this, and the remainder is unexplained. The V and J calls and clone size come from that table; D and trimming were worked out from the DNA. The sample contains some 130,000 clones, roughly 80% of them found a single time. The leading ten clones occupy over 1.1% of the sample.

Collaborating institutions collected whole blood in K2EDTA tubes following their own protocols. For TCRbeta analysis, collaborators shipped samples in one of three forms: frozen whole blood, isolated PBMCs, or DNA extracted from either of those sample types. The junction shows trimming of 5 bases on V and 1 base on J, plus 5 bases between the germline ends. The germline V gene (reference sequence) yields DFQATT for CDR1 and SNEGSKA for CDR2. CDR3 length: 11 amino acids, cysteine to phenylalanine. CDR3 DNA only is kept here, 33 bases in frame from base 1. Of note for this clone: It has no known antigen specificity. The record has no base qualities; no much larger clone is one base away.

The TCR sequence derives from a man in his 60s with acute or convalescent COVID-19. The sample consisted of peripheral blood. The V gene is TRBV20-1 and the J gene is TRBJ1-1, with no reliable assignment of the D segment. The DNA reads TGCAGTGCTTTCAAGAACACTGAAGCTTTCTTT. This codes for CSAFKNTEAFF.